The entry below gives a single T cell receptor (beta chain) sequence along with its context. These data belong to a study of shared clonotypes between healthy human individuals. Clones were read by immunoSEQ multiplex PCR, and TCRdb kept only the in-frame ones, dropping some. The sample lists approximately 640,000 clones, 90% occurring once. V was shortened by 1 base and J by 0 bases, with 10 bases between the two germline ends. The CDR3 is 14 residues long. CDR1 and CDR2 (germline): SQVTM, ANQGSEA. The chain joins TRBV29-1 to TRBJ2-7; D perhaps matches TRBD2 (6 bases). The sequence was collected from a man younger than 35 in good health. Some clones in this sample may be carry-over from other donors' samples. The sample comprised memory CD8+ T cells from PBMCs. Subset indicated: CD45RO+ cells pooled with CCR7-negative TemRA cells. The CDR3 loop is CSVEVRESSYEQYF. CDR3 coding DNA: TGCAGCGTTGAAGTCCGGGAGAGCTCCTACGAGCAGTACTTC.